The 27 T cell receptor beta chains below come from one sample, sequenced in a study of CD8+ T cells in alopecia areata. cDNA serving as the sequencing template came from extracted, reverse transcribed RNA. Produced via immunoSEQ multiplex PCR; TCRdb's table is partial and in-frame only. Of 150,000 to 200,000 clones listed, less than 80% were seen once; the top ten hold 9.5% to 12%. The material was CD8+ T cells sorted from blood, obtained at week 0. The receptors here all came from a human donor with alopecia areata.

This clone was recorded a few times. The chain carries TRBV11-2 and TRBJ1-1; no reliable D call. V lost 1 base and J lost 8, with 11 bases in between. Germline loops: CDR1 SGHAT, CDR2 FQNNGV. This CDR3 has 13 residues. CDR3 sequence reads: CASSLVLLREAFF. CDR3 bases: TGTGCCAGCAGCTTAGTATTGCTCAGGGAAGCTTTCTTT.

For this clone: Sequence at one end of the junction differs from germline and may be a read error. V usage is TRBV29-1 and J usage is TRBJ1-1, with D maybe TRBD1 (6 bases). This CDR3 region has 11 residues. CDR1 SQVTM and CDR2 ANQGSEA come from the germline V gene. The CDR3 DNA reads as TGTAGTGGGCAGGGGAAGAATGAAGCTTTCTTT. Its translation: CSGQGKNEAFF.

The CDR3 DNA reads as TGTGCCAGCAGCCAAGACCCACCGGGGGCTACACAAGATACGCAGTATTTT. Translating it yields CASSQDPPGATQDTQYF. J is TRBJ2-3 and V is TRBV4-2; either TRBD1 or TRBD2 may fit D (6 bases each). This CDR3 comprises 17 residues. Trimming cost V 0 bases and J 5 bases, with 18 bases left between them. Germline V gene sequence: CDR1 LGHNA, CDR2 YNFKEQ.

This chain joins TRBV6-1 and TRBJ2-3; TRBD2 matches at 10 bases. This CDR3 contains 15 residues. Germline V CDR1 and CDR2: MNHNS, SASEGT. Germline trimming cut 4 bases from V and 5 bases from J; bases unmatched to any gene: 6. CDR3 in DNA: TGTGCCAGCAGTGCTCTAGCGGGAGATGAAGATACGCAGTATTTT. It translates to CASSALAGDEDTQYF.

V gene TRBV29-1 combines with J gene TRBJ2-5; D ambiguous. The CDR3 is made up of 11 amino acids. Germline CDR1 reads SQVTM; CDR2 reads ANQGSEA. Between the trimmed V and J ends, which lost 5 bases and 1 base, there was a span of 5 bases. The CDR3 region has the DNA TGCAGCGTTTACATCCAAGAGACCCAGTACTTC. Encoded protein: CSVYIQETQYF. Variable domain in full (rest from reference TRBV29-1 and TRBJ2-5): SAVISQKPSRDICQRGTSLTIQCQVDSQVTMMFWYRQQPGQSLTLIATANQGSEATYESGFVIDKFPISRPNLTFSTLTVSNMSPEDSSIYLCSVYIQETQYFGPGTRLLVL.

The CDR3 region is CASSLGQGSTEAFF. The CDR3 nucleotides read TGTGCCAGCAGCCTCGGACAGGGGAGCACTGAAGCTTTCTTT. V is TRBV6-5 and J is TRBJ1-1; 9 nucleotides match TRBD1. J was trimmed by 4 bases and V by 6 bases; bases with no gene match: 6. The CDR3 runs to 14 residues. Germline CDR1 is MNHEY and CDR2 is SVGAGI.

The gene calls are TRBV27 and TRBJ2-3; possibly TRBD2 for D (6 bases). Germline-derived CDR1 and CDR2 are MNHEY and SMNVEV (reference sequence). There are 17 residues in the CDR3. The V end lost 5 bases, the J end lost 6 bases, and 24 bases lay between the germline ends. In nucleotides, the CDR3 is TGTGCCAGCAGTCATTATCTCCCGGGACTCTTTTTTGATACGCAGTATTTT. Amino acid sequence: CASSHYLPGLFFDTQYF.

This clone came up a few times. The chain uses TRBV2 and TRBJ1-1; D is undetermined. V shed 4 bases and J shed 10 bases, with 7 bases lying between them. Germline lookup yields CDR1 SNHLY and CDR2 FYNNEI. The CDR3 length is 10 residues. In DNA, the CDR3 is TGTGCCAGCAGTGGCAAGGGAGCTTTCTTT. Its protein is CASSGKGAFF.

V gene TRBV9 combines with J gene TRBJ1-1; D is unclear. From germline, CDR1 is SGDLS and CDR2 YYNGEE. Trimming shortened V by 4 bases and J by 0 bases, and 7 bases separated the two germline ends. The length of the CDR3 is 13 residues. CDR3 nucleotide sequence: TGTGCCAGCAGCACAGACGTGAACACTGAAGCTTTCTTT. Protein product: CASSTDVNTEAFF.

The rearrangement uses TRBV19 and TRBJ1-1, with D unclear. The CDR3 is 11 residues long. Germline V lookup: CDR1 LNHDA, CDR2 SQIVND (reference sequence). Trimming took off 7 bases at V and 6 bases at J, with 9 bases between the two ends. DNA of the CDR3: TGTGCCAGTATTGCGGCAGCTGAAGCTTTCTTT. It specifies CASIAAAEAFF.

The rearrangement uses TRBV29-1 and TRBJ2-7; 7 bases agree with TRBD1. V lost 3 bases and J lost 6; bases outside the gene matches: 8. The V gene's germline CDR1 is SQVTM and CDR2 ANQGSEA. The length of the CDR3 is 13 residues. CDR3 DNA: TGCAGCGTTGAGACGGGACAGATCGGCGAGCAGTACTTC. Its translation: CSVETGQIGEQYF.

V usage is TRBV7-6 and J usage is TRBJ2-3, with D unclear. V was pared by 5 bases and J by 6 bases, with 9 bases between. CDR1 and CDR2 (germline): SGHVS, FNYEAQ. The CDR3 runs to 12 residues. The CDR3: CASSRGKDTQYF. The CDR3 bases are TGTGCCAGCAGCCGTGGGAAGGATACGCAGTATTTT.

This rearrangement joins TRBV30 to TRBJ2-7, with 7 bases aligning to TRBD2. Trimming took 8 bases from V and 6 from J; bases not matched to a gene: 10. The germline gives CDR1 GTSNPN, CDR2 SVGIG (reference sequence). The CDR3 loop spans 12 amino acids. CDR3 sequence (DNA): TGTGCCCGTCCGGGGGGACGGGGCGAGCAGTACTTC. This sequence encodes CARPGGRGEQYF.

This clone appeared once. This chain joins TRBV19 and TRBJ1-1; TRBD1 matches 7 bases. The V and J ends lost 5 bases and 4 bases, in that order; junction bases with no gene match: 1. CDR1 is LNHDA and CDR2 is SQIVND in the germline V gene (reference sequence). The CDR3 covers 12 residues. The CDR3 sequence is CASSAGGTEAFF. The CDR3 DNA is TGTGCCAGTAGTGCAGGGGGCACTGAAGCTTTCTTT.

The V gene is TRBV27, the J gene TRBJ2-1, with 9 bases matching TRBD1. The CDR3 loop spans 15 amino acids. Germline CDR1 reads MNHEY; CDR2 reads SMNVEV (reference sequence). V lost 5 bases, J lost 3 bases, and 5 bases stayed unmatched. The CDR3 nucleotides read TGTGCCAGCAGTCTGCGGGACAGGGTCTACAATGAGCAGTTCTTC. Amino acids: CASSLRDRVYNEQFF.

V gene TRBV4-1 combines with J gene TRBJ2-7; the D gene could be TRBD1 or TRBD2 (5 bases each). Germline CDR1 reads MGHRA; CDR2 reads YSYEKL. The CDR3 runs 14 residues. V shed 4 bases and J shed 1 base, with 11 bases lying between them. As DNA, the CDR3 is TGCGCCAGCAGCCCACGGGACGCGTCCTACGAGCAGTACTTC. This sequence encodes CASSPRDASYEQYF.

V and J are TRBV2 and TRBJ1-2; tentative D call: TRBD1 (5 bases). Between the trimmed V and J ends, which lost 4 bases and 3 bases, there was a span of 15 bases. Germline V lookup: CDR1 SNHLY, CDR2 FYNNEI. The CDR3 extends over 15 amino acids. The CDR3, as DNA: TGTGCCAGCAGTGCACGGGGGGAGGACTACTATGGCTACACCTTC. Amino acids: CASSARGEDYYGYTF.

The chain carries TRBV18 and TRBJ2-1; 7 bases map to TRBD2. Germline V gene lookup returns CDR1 KGHSH and CDR2 LQKENI. This CDR3 is built from 14 residues. V trimming: 3 bases; J trimming: 4 bases; junction bases outside the gene matches: 3. Here the CDR3 reads CASSPGRLYNEQFF. The CDR3 nucleotides read TGTGCCAGCTCACCCGGGAGGCTATACAATGAGCAGTTCTTC.

This chain joins TRBV5-1 and TRBJ2-7, with 9 bases aligning to TRBD2. The CDR3 is 14 amino acids. The junction had 4 bases not matched to a gene; V was cut back by 4 bases and J by 2 bases. Germline loops: CDR1 SGHRS, CDR2 YFSETQ. CDR3 sequence: CASSPQRGAYEQYF. The CDR3 region has the DNA TGCGCCAGCAGCCCCCAGCGGGGGGCCTACGAGCAGTACTTC.

V gene TRBV27 combines with J gene TRBJ1-4, with 9 positions matching TRBD1. The junction had 6 bases not matched to a gene; V was cut back by 3 bases and J by 7 bases. Germline V CDR1 and CDR2: MNHEY, SMNVEV (reference sequence). The length of the CDR3 is 15 residues. DNA for the CDR3: TGTGCCAGCAGTTTGTGGACAGGGGCCCCTGAAAAACTGTTTTTT. This codes for CASSLWTGAPEKLFF.

This CDR3 is CASSQRDKYNEQFF. CDR3 DNA sequence: TGTGCCAGCAGCCAACGGGACAAATACAATGAGCAGTTCTTC. The chain joins TRBV14 to TRBJ2-1; D might be TRBD1 (6 bases). The V end lost 2 bases, the J end lost 4 bases, and 9 bases lay between the germline ends. Germline-derived CDR1 and CDR2 are SGHDN and FVKESK. The CDR3 contains 14 residues.

The V gene is TRBV30, the J gene TRBJ2-5, with D possibly TRBD1 on 6 matching bases. Germline V gives CDR1 GTSNPN, CDR2 SVGIG (reference sequence). The germline V and J ends were trimmed by 5 bases and 1 base, with 14 bases remaining between them. The CDR3 totals 14 residues. CDR3 sequence: CAWDLTGTQETQYF. Here the CDR3 DNA reads TGTGCCTGGGATCTAACAGGGACCCAAGAGACCCAGTACTTC.

This sequence joins TRBV9 and TRBJ2-3; D is unresolved. The CDR3 sequence is 16 residues long. Deletions cut 0 bases from V and 0 bases from J, with 11 bases between. Germline CDR1 SGDLS, CDR2 YYNGEE. As DNA, the CDR3 is TGTGCCAGCAGCGTAGGACGGGCATTAAGCACAGATACGCAGTATTTT. This sequence encodes CASSVGRALSTDTQYF.

V is TRBV13 and J is TRBJ2-1; 7 bases agree with TRBD2. CDR3 length: 13 amino acids. V was clipped by 1 base and J by 16 bases; unmatched bases: 10. Germline values: CDR1 PRHDT, CDR2 FYEKMQ (reference sequence). CDR3 coding DNA: TGTGCCAGCAGCTTAGAGCATCGGAGCGGGGTTTTCTTC. Protein product: CASSLEHRSGVFF.

The chain joins TRBV19 to TRBJ1-1; unclear D gene. Germline CDR1 is LNHDA and CDR2 is SQIVND (reference sequence). The CDR3 contains 13 residues. Trimming pared 1 base from V and 1 base from J, leaving 4 bases between. The CDR3 DNA reads TGTGCCAGTAGTATAGGTAAGAACACTGAAGCTTTCTTT. Its translation: CASSIGKNTEAFF. The full variable domain, in which reference TRBV19 and TRBJ1-1 provide the parts outside the CDR3, is DGGITQSPKYLFRKEGQNVTLSCEQNLNHDAMYWYRQDPGQGLRLIYYSQIVNDFQKGDIAEGYSVSREKKESFPLTVTSAQKNPTAFYLCASSIGKNTEAFFGQGTRLTVV.

This chain links TRBV7-8 with TRBJ1-5; D remains ambiguous. V was clipped by 5 bases and J by 6 bases, with 11 bases between them. Per the germline V gene, CDR1 is SGHVS and CDR2 is FQNEAQ. The CDR3 spans 13 residues. Here the CDR3 DNA reads TGTGCCAGCAGCCTGACGGAGGGTCAGCCCCAGCATTTT. This codes for CASSLTEGQPQHF.

The rearrangement uses TRBV30 and TRBJ2-5; TRBD1 matches 10 bases. The end of the DNA is better explained by TRBJ2-7, so the J call may be wrong. Germline CDR1 GTSNPN, CDR2 SVGIG (reference sequence). CDR3 size: 15 residues. CDR3 sequence: CAWSVPGQGLYEQYF. CDR3 in DNA: TGTGCCTGGAGTGTACCGGGACAGGGGTTGTACGAGCAGTACTTC.